Detailed here is one T cell receptor beta chain. The data belong to a study of regulatory T cells in long-lasting Graves disease. CDR1 is PRHDT, CDR2 FYEKMQ, per germline (reference sequence). Trimming removed 5 bases from V and 0 bases from J; junction bases left unmatched: 7. The CDR3 sequence is 16 residues long. For TCR beta, libraries came from iRepertoire HTBI primers and Arm-PCR of CDR3 regions. TCRdb fed the multiplex PCR reads into MiXCR, producing one record per CDR3 protein. This table has some 560,000 distinct CDR3 sequences, around 15% appearing once. Documented time point: newly diagnosed GD, antithyroid drugs for less than 3 months. Isolated PBMC RNA provided the starting material for the TCR library. The same sample was also used in a study of T cells in Graves' hyperthyroidism and ophthalmopathy.

This receptor was identified in a woman between 40 and 65 years old with Graves disease. This sample comprised peripheral blood mononuclear cells (PBMCs), obtained at new diagnosis, from a patient treated with antithyroid drugs. The rearrangement joins TRBV13 to TRBJ1-3, with 7 bases aligning to TRBD1. DNA of the CDR3: TGTGCCAGCAGCGGGAGACAGGGAAGCTCTGGAAACACCATATATTTT. Its protein product is CASSGRQGSSGNTIYF.